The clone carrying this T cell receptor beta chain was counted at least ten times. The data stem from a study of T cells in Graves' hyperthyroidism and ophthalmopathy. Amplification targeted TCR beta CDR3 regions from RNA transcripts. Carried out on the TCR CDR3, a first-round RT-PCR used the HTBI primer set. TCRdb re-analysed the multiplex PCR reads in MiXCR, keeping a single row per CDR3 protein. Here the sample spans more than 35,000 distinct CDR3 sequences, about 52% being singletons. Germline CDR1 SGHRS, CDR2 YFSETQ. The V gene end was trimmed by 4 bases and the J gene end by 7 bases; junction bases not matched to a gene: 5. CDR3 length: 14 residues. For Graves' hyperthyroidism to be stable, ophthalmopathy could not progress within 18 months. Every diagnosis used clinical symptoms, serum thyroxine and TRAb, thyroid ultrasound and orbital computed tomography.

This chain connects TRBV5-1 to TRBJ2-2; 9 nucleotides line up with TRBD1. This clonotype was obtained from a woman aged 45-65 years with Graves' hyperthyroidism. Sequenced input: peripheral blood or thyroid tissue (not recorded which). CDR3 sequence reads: CASSLGQGSGELFF. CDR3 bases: TGCGCCAGCAGCCTGGGACAGGGAAGCGGGGAGCTGTTTTTT.